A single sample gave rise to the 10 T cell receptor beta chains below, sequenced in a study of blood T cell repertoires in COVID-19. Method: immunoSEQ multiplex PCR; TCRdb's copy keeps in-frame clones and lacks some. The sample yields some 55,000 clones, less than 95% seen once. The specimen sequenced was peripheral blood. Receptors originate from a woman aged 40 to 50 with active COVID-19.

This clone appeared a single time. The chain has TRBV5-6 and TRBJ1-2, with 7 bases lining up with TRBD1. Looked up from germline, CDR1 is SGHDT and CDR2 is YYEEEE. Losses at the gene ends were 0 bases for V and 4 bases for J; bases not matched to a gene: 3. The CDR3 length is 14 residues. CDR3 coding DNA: TGTGCCAGCAGCTTGGCCGACAGGGCCTATGGCTACACCTTC. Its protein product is CASSLADRAYGYTF.

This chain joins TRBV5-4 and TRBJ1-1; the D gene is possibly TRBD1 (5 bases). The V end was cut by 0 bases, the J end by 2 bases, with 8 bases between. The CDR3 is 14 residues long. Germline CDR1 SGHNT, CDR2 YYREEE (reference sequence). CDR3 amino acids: CASSLDRTNTEAFF. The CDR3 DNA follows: TGTGCCAGCAGCTTGGACAGGACAAACACTGAAGCTTTCTTT.

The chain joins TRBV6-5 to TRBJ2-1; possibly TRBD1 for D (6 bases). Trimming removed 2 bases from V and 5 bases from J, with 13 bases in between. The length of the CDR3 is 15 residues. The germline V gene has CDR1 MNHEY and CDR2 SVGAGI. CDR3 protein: CASSYGQGTDNEQFF. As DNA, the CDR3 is TGTGCCAGCAGTTACGGGCAGGGGACGGACAATGAGCAGTTCTTC.

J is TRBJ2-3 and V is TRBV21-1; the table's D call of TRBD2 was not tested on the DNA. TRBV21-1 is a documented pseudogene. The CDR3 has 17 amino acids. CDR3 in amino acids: CASSKTPLFYSSDTQYF. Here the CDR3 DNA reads TGTGCCAGCAGCAAAACCCCCCTTTTCTATTCCTCAGATACGCAGTATTTT.

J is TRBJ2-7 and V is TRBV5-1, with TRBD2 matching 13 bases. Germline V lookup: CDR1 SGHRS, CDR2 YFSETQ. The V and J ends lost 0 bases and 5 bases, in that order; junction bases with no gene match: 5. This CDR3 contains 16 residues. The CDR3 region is CASSLGLAGGMHEQYF. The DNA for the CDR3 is TGCGCCAGCAGCTTGGGACTAGCGGGGGGAATGCACGAGCAGTACTTC. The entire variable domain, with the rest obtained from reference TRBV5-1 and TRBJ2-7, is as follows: KAGVTQTPRYLIKTRGQQVTLSCSPISGHRSVSWYQQTPGQGLQFLFEYFSETQRNKGNFPGRFSGRQFSNSRSEMNVSTLELGDSALYLCASSLGLAGGMHEQYFGPGTRLTVT.

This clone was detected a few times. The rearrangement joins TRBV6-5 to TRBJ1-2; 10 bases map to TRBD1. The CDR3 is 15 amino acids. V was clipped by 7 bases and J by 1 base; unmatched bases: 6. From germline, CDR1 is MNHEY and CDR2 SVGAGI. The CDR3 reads CASTQGTGVNYGYTF. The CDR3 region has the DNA TGTGCCAGCACCCAAGGGACAGGGGTTAACTATGGCTACACCTTC.

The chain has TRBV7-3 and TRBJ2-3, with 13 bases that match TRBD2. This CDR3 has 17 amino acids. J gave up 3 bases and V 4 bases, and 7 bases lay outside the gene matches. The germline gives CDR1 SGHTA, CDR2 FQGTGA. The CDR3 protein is CASSSPTSGGMTDTQYF. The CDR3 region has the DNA TGTGCCAGCAGCTCCCCGACTAGCGGGGGGATGACAGATACGCAGTATTTT.

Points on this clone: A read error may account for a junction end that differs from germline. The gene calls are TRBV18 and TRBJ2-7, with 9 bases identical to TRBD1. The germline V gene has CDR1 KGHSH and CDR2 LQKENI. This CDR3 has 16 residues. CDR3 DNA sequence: TGTGCCAGCTCACCACCCACGGGACAGGGAAGCTACGGGCAGTACTTC. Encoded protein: CASSPPTGQGSYGQYF.

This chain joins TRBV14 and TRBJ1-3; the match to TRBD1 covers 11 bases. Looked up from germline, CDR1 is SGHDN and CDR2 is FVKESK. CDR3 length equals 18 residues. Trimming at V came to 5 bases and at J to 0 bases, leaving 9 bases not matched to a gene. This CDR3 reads CASSLRTGGLSSGNTIYF. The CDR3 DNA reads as TGTGCCAGCAGCTTAAGGACAGGGGGCTTGAGCTCTGGAAACACCATATATTTT.

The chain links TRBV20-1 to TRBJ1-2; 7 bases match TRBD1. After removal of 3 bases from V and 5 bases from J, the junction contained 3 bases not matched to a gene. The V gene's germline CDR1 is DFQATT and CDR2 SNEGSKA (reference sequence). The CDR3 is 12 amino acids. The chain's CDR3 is CSASPRGYGYTF. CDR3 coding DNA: TGCAGTGCTAGTCCCAGGGGGTATGGCTACACCTTC.